The clone carrying this TCR beta chain was detected many times. This CDR3 comprises 16 residues. Looked up from germline, CDR1 is SGHRS and CDR2 is YFSETQ. With 5 bases clipped from V and 2 bases from J, the junction kept 8 bases outside the gene matches. These data are taken from a study of response to subunit inactivated influenza vaccine. Via MiXCR, TCRdb re-called the RT-PCR reads, giving one row per CDR3 protein. The repertoire has roughly 570,000 distinct CDR3 sequences, around 15% of them found once; the top ten carry approximately 12%. The material sequenced was PBMCs from blood, taken approximately 12 days after vaccination. The chain employs TRBV5-1 and TRBJ1-3, with 9 bases aligning to TRBD1. The source of this sequence is a man aged 45 to 65 who received an inactivated influenza vaccine. The CDR3 sequence: CASSPRDRAAGNTIYF. CDR3 DNA: TGCGCCAGCAGTCCGAGGGACAGGGCAGCTGGAAACACCATATATTTT.